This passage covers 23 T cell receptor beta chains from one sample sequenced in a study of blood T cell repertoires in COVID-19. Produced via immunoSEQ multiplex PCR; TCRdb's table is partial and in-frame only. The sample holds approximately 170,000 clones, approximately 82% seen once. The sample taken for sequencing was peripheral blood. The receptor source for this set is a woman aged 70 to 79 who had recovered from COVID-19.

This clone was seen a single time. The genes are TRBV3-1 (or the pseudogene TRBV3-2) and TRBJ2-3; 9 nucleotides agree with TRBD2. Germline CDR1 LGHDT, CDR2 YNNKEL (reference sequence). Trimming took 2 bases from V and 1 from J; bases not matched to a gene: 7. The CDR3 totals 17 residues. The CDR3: CASSQPGQRGGTDTQYF. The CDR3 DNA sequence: TGTGCCAGCAGCCAACCCGGCCAGCGGGGGGGCACAGATACGCAGTATTTT.

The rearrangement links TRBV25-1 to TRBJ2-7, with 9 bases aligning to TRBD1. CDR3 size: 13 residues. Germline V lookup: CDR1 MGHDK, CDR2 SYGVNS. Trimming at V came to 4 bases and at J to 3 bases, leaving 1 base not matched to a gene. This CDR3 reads CASSGGQGYEQYF. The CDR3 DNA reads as TGTGCCAGCAGTGGGGGACAGGGCTACGAGCAGTACTTC.

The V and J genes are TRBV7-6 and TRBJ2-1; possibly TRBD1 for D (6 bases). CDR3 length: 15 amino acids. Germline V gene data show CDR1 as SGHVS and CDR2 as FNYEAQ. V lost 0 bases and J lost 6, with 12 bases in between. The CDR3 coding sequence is TGTGCCAGCAGCTTAGCGGTGACAGGCCTCAATGAGCAGTTCTTC. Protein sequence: CASSLAVTGLNEQFF.

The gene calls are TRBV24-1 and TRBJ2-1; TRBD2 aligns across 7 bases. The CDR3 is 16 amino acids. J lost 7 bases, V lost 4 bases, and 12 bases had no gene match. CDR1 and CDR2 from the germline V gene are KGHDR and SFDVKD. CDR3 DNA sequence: TGTGCCACCAGTGACCGAGCGGGGAGGGCACGGAATGAGCAGTTCTTC. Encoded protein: CATSDRAGRARNEQFF.

This CDR3 reads CASSTGDRREEQYF. The CDR3 coding sequence is TGTGCCAGCAGTACCGGGGACAGGCGGGAAGAGCAGTACTTC. V gene TRBV28 combines with J gene TRBJ2-7; 8 bases fit TRBD1. From germline, CDR1 is MDHEN and CDR2 SYDVKM. This CDR3 comprises 14 residues. Trimming cost V 5 bases and J 7 bases; bases outside gene matches: 10.

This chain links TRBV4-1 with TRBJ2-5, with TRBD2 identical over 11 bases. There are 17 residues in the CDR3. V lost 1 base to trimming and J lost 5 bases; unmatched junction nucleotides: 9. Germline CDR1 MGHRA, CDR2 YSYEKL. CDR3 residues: CASSQGYSGRVVETQYF. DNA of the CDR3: TGCGCCAGCAGCCAAGGTTATAGCGGGAGGGTTGTGGAGACCCAGTACTTC.

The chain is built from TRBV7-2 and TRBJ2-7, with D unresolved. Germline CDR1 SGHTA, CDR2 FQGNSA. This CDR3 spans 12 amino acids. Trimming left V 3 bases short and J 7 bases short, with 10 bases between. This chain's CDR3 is CASSFPPLEQYF. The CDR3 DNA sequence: TGTGCCAGCAGCTTTCCCCCCCTGGAGCAGTACTTC.

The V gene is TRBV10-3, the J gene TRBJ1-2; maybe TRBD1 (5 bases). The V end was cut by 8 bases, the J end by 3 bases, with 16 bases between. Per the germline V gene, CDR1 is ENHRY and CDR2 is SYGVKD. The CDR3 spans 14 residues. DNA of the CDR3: TGTGCCATCCCGTCGGGGGGTTCTGACTATGGCTACACCTTC. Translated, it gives CAIPSGGSDYGYTF.

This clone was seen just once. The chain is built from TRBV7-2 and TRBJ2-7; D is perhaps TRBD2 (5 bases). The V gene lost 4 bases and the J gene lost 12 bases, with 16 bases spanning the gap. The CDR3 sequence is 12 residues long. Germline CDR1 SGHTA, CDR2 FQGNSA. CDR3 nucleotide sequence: TGTGCCAGCAGCTCTGGATACGGGGATCCGTACTTC. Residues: CASSSGYGDPYF. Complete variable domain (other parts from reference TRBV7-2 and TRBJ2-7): GAGVSQSPSNKVTEKGKDVELRCDPISGHTALYWYRQSLGQGLEFLIYFQGNSAPDKSGLPSDRFSAERTGGSVSTLTIQRTQQEDSAVYLCASSSGYGDPYFGPGTRLTVT.

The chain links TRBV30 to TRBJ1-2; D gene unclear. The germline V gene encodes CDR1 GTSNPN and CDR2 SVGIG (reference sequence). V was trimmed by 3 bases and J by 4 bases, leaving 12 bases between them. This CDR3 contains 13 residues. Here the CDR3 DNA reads TGTGCCTGGAGGGTAACGGTCACCTATGGCTACACCTTC. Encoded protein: CAWRVTVTYGYTF.

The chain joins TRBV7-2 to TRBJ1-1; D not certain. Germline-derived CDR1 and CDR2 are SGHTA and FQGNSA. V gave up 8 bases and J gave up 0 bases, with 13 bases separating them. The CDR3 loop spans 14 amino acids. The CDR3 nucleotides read TGTGCCAGCTCCCGGGAAAACATGAACACTGAAGCTTTCTTT. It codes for CASSRENMNTEAFF.

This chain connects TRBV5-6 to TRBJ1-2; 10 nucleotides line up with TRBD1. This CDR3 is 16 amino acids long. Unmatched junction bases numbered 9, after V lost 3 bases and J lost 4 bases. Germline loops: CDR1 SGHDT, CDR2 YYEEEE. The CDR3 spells CASSSSPGQGTYGYTF. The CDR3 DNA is TGTGCCAGCAGCTCCTCTCCGGGACAGGGGACCTATGGCTACACCTTC. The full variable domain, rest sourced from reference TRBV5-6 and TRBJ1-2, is DAGVTQSPTHLIKTRGQQVTLRCSPKSGHDTVSWYQQALGQGPQFIFQYYEEEERQRGNFPDRFSGHQFPNYSSELNVNALLLGDSALYLCASSSSPGQGTYGYTFGSGTRLTVV.

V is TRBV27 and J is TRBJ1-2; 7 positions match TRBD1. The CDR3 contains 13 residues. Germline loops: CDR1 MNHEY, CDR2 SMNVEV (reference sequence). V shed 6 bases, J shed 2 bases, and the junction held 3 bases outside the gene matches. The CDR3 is CASRGQINYGYTF. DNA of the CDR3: TGTGCCAGCAGGGGACAGATCAACTATGGCTACACCTTC.

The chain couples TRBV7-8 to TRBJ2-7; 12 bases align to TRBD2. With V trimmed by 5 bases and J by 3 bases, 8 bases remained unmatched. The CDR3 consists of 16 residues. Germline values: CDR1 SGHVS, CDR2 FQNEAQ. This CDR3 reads CASSPRTSGANYEQYF. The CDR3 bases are TGTGCCAGCAGCCCCCGGACTAGCGGGGCGAACTACGAGCAGTACTTC. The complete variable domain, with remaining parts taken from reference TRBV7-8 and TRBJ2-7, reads GAGVSQSPRYKVAKRGQDVALRCDPISGHVSLFWYQQALGQGPEFLTYFQNEAQLDKSGLPSDRFFAERPEGSVSTLKIQRTQQEDSAVYLCASSPRTSGANYEQYFGPGTRLTVT.

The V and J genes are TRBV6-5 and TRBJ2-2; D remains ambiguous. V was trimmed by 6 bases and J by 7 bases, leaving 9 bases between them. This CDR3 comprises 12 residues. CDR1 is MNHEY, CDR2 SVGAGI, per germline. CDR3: CASSRRYGELFF. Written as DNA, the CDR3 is TGTGCCAGCAGCCGCCGGTACGGGGAGCTGTTTTTT.

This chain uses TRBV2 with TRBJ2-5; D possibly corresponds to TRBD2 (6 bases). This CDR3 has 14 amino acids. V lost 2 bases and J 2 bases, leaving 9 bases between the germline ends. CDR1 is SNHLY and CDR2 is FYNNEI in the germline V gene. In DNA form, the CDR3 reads TGTGCCAGCAGTGAACGGGCGGGACAAGAGACCCAGTACTTC. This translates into CASSERAGQETQYF.

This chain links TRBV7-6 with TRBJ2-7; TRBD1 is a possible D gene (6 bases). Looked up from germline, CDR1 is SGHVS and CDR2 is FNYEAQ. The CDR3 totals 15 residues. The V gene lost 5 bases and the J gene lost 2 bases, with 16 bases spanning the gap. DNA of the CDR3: TGTGCCAGCAGCGGAGACTGGGCAGGGGCCTACGAGCAGTACTTC. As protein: CASSGDWAGAYEQYF. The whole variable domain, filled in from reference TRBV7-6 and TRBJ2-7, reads GAGVSQSPRYKVTKRGQDVALRCDPISGHVSLYWYRQALGQGPEFLTYFNYEAQQDKSGLPNDRFSAERPEGSISTLTIQRTEQRDSAMYRCASSGDWAGAYEQYFGPGTRLTVT.

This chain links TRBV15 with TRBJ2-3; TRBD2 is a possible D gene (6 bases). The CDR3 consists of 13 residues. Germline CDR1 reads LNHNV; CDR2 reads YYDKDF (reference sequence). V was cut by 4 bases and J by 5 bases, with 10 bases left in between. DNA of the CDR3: TGTGCCACCAGCATCGGGGGTAGAGATACGCAGTATTTT. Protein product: CATSIGGRDTQYF.

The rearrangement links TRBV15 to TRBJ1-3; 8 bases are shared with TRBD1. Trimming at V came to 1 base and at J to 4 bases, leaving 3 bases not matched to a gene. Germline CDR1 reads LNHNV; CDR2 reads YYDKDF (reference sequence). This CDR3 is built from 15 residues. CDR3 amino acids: CATSRGRTGGNTIYF. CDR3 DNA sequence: TGTGCCACCAGCAGAGGGCGGACAGGGGGAAACACCATATATTTT.

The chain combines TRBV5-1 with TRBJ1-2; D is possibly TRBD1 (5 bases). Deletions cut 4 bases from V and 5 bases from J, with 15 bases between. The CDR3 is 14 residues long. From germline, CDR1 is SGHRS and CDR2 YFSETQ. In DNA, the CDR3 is TGCGCCAGCAGCCCCTTAGGCCCAGGGTATGGCTACACCTTC. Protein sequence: CASSPLGPGYGYTF.

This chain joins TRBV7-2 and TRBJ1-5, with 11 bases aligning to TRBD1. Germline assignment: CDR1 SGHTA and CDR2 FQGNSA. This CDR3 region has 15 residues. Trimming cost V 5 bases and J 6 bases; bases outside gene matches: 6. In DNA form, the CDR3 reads TGTGCCAGCAGCCGGACAGGGGGCGGGGGTCAGCCCCAGCATTTT. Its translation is CASSRTGGGGQPQHF.

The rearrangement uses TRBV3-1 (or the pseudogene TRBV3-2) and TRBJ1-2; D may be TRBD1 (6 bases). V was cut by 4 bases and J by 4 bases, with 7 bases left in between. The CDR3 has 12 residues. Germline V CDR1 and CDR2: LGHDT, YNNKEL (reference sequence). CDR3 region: CASSPGAYGYTF. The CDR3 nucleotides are TGTGCCAGCAGCCCAGGGGCCTATGGCTACACCTTC.

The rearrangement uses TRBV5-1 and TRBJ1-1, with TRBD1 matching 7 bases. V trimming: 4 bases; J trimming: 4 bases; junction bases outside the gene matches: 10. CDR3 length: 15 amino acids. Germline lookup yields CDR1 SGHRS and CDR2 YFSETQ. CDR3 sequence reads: CASSPATGVGTEAFF. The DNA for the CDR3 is TGCGCCAGCAGCCCCGCTACAGGGGTGGGCACTGAAGCTTTCTTT. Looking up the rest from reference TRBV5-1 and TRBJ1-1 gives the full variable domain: KAGVTQTPRYLIKTRGQQVTLSCSPISGHRSVSWYQQTPGQGLQFLFEYFSETQRNKGNFPGRFSGRQFSNSRSEMNVSTLELGDSALYLCASSPATGVGTEAFFGQGTRLTVV.